This TCR beta chain originates from a study of tumor-infiltrating lymphocytes in primary liver carcinoma. Study-wide context: Maximum tumor diameters ranged from about 4.2 to 11 cm, stage T1-T3 N0M0. Every sample contained roughly 3.65 to 7.5 million productive TCRbeta reads, and these numbers were similar from one tissue type to another. General study results and limits: Only about 8-25% of top clones were detected in each of the five tumor regions.

Each 20-30 mg portion of unsorted bulk tissue served as the source for co-extraction of RNA and DNA. Surgery removed the patients' primary liver carcinoma. This clonotype was found many times. Its antigen is undetermined. A primer matching the constant region was used to make TCR beta cDNA from 500 to 650 ng of total RNA. Nested multiplex PCR, run for three rounds with slightly modified ARM-PCR, yielded TCR beta libraries. The first two PCR rounds used TRBV1-TRBV30 forward primers with a C-beta reverse primer, roughly 10 cycles each. One entry per CDR3 protein, called by TCRdb with MiXCR from the multiplex PCR reads. This sample has tens of thousands of distinct CDR3 sequences, with around 66% found just once. Looked up from germline, CDR1 is SGHKS and CDR2 is YYEKEE (reference sequence). The CDR3 runs to 13 residues. V shed 3 bases and J shed 6 bases, with 10 bases lying between them.

The receptor comes from a man between 35 and 55 years old with primary liver carcinoma and hepatitis B virus infection. This chain uses TRBV5-5 with TRBJ2-1; perhaps TRBD2 as D (6 bases). Specimen: liver tumor tissue from sampling region 2. Subset reported: tumor region T2, inferior pole. The CDR3 spells CASSYRAGNEQFF. In DNA, the CDR3 is TGTGCCAGCAGCTACCGAGCGGGCAATGAGCAGTTCTTC.